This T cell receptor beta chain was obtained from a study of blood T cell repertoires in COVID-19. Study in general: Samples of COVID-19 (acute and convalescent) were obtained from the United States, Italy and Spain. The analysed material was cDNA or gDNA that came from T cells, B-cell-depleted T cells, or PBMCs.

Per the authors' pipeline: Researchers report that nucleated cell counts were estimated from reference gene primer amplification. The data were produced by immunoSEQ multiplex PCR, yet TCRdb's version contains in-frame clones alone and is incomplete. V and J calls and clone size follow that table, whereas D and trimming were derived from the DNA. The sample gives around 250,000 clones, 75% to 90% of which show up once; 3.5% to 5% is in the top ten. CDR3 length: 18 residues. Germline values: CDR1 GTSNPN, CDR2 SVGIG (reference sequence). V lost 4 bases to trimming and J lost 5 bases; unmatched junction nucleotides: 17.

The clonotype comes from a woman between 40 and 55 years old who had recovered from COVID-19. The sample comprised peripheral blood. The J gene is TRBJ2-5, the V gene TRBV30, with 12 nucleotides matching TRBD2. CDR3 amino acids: CAWTSGPTSGGRGETQYF. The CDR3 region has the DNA TGTGCCTGGACCTCAGGACCGACTAGCGGGGGAAGGGGGGAGACCCAGTACTTC.